Sequencing of this T cell receptor (beta chain) was carried out in a study of post-analysis software for immune sequencing data. Overall study: Several disease courses (relapsing-remitting, secondary progressive and progressive-relapsing) of multiple sclerosis were included. The study's findings and limits: Strong co-clustering by F measure linked samples that shared a preparation batch. Compared with controls, patients showed significantly lower normalized Chao1 diversity.

As concerns this clonotype: Its target is unknown.

TCR beta libraries were prepared from cDNA with unique molecular identifiers. T cells numbering about 0.9 to 10 million yielded cDNA molecules that totaled roughly 0.5 million. TCRdb reprocessed the PCR reads via MiXCR and lists one record per CDR3 protein. Found here are hundreds of thousands of distinct CDR3 sequences, 40% to 55% of them singletons; the top ten hold roughly an eighth. The TCR sequence derives from a girl under 18 with multiple sclerosis. What was sequenced was blood.

The CDR3 reads CASSYVNMDTQYF. The CDR3 DNA is TGTGCCAGCAGTTACGTGAACATGGATACGCAGTATTTT. The V and J genes are TRBV6-6 and TRBJ2-3, with D unresolved. The V and J ends lost 2 bases and 6 bases respectively, with 9 bases between them. CDR3 length: 13 residues. CDR1 and CDR2 from the germline V gene are MNHNY and SVGAGI (reference sequence).